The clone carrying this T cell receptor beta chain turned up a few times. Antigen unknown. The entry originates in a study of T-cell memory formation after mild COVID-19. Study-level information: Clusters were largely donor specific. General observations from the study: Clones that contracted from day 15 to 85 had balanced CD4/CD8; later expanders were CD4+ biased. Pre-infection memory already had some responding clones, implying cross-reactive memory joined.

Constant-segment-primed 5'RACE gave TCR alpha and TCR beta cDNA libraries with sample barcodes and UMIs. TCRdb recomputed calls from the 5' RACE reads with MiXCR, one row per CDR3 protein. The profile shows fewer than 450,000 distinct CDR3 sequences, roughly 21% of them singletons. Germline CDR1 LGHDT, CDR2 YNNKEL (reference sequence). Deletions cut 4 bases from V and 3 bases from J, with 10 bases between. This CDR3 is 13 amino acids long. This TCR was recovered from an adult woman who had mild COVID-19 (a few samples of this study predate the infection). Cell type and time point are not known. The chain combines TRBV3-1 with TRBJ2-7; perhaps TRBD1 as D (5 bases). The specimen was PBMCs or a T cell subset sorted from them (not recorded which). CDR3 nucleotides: TGTGCCAGCAGCCCGTATAGGGGCTACGAGCAGTACTTC. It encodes CASSPYRGYEQYF.